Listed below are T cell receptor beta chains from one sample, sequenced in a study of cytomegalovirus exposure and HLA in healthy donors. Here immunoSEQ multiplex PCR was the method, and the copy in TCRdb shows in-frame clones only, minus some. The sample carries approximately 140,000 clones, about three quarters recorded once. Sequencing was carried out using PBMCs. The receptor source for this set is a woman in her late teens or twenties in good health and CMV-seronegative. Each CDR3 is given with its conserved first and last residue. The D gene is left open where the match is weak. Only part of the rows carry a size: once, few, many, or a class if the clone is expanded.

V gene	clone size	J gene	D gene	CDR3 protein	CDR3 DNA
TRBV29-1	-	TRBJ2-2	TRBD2	CSVRREGSTGELFF	TGCAGCGTTCGGCGGGAGGGAAGCACCGGGGAGCTGTTTTTT
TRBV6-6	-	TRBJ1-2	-	CASSYQGIHTF	TGTGCCAGCAGTTACCAGGGGATTCACACCTTC
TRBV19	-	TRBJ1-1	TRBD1	CASSPGDRFEAFF	TGTGCCAGTAGTCCCGGGGACAGGTTTGAAGCTTTCTTT
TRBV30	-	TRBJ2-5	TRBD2	CAWRDLYAGVWTQYF	TGTGCCTGGAGAGACCTCTACGCGGGAGTGTGGACCCAGTACTTC
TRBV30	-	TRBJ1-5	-	CAWSLRTGQPQHF	TGTGCCTGGTCCCTTCGCACGGGTCAGCCCCAGCATTTT
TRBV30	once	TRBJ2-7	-	CAWSGQLDRNEQYF	TGTGCCTGGAGTGGCCAATTAGACAGGAACGAGCAGTACTTC
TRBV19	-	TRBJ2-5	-	CASQQLGMSEETQYF	TGTGCCAGTCAACAACTCGGGATGTCCGAAGAGACCCAGTACTTC
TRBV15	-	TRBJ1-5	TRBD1	CATSVLPGTVQPQHF	TGTGCCACCAGCGTCTTACCCGGGACAGTTCAGCCCCAGCATTTT
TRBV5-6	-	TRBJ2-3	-	CASSLADPSTDTQYF	TGTGCCAGCAGTTTAGCGGACCCAAGCACAGATACGCAGTATTTT
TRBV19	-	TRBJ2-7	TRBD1	CASSQTGDSYEQYF	TGTGCCAGTTCCCAGACAGGGGATTCCTACGAGCAGTACTTC
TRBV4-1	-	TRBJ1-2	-	CASSQNPYLGDYYGYTF	TGCGCCAGCAGCCAAAACCCTTACCTAGGGGACTACTATGGCTACACCTTC
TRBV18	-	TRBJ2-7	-	CASSRGNTYEQYF	TGTGCCAGCTCACGGGGCAACACCTACGAGCAGTACTTC
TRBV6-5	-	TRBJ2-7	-	CASREGPKGGHEQYF	TGTGCCAGCAGGGAGGGACCGAAGGGGGGGCACGAGCAGTACTTC
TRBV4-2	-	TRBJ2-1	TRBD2	CASLLTSGNHNEQFF	TGTGCCAGCCTCCTAACTAGCGGGAACCACAATGAGCAGTTCTTC
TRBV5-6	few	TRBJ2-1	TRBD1	CASSWGFGQGQDEQFF	TGTGCCAGCAGCTGGGGGTTCGGACAGGGACAGGATGAGCAGTTCTTC
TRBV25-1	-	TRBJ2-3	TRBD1	CASSRDRGTDTQYF	TGTGCCAGCAGCCGGGACAGGGGCACAGATACGCAGTATTTT
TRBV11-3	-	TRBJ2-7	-	CASSPRSGESYEQYF	TGTGCCAGCAGCCCCCGGTCGGGAGAGTCCTACGAGCAGTACTTC
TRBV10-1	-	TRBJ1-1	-	CASSEQSNTEAFF	TGCGCCAGCAGTGAACAGTCTAACACTGAAGCTTTCTTT
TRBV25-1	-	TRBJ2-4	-	CASSEYGGAGNIQYF	TGTGCCAGCAGTGAATATGGAGGGGCTGGGAACATTCAGTACTTC
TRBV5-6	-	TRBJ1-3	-	CASSLGSSGNTIYF	TGTGCCAGCAGCTTGGGCAGTTCTGGAAACACCATATATTTT
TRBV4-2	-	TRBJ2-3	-	CASSQDSLGSRTDTQYF	TGTGCCAGCAGCCAAGATTCCCTCGGGTCTCGCACAGATACGCAGTATTTT
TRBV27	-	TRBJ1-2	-	CASSLLASGVGYGYTF	TGTGCCAGCAGTTTACTCGCATCGGGGGTGGGCTATGGCTACACCTTC
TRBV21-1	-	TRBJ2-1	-	CASSPIRGNEQFF	TGTGCCAGCAGCCCTATCAGAGGCAATGAGCAGTTCTTC
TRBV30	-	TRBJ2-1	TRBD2	CAWRAELAGGGEQFF	TGTGCCTGGAGAGCCGAGCTAGCGGGAGGTGGTGAGCAGTTCTTC
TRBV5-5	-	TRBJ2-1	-	CASTPFSAYNEQFF	TGTGCCAGCACCCCGTTTTCTGCGTACAATGAGCAGTTCTTC
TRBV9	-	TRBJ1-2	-	CASSPAQGGQYYGYTF	TGTGCCAGCAGCCCGGCACAGGGAGGGCAATACTATGGCTACACCTTC
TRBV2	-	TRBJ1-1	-	CASSFYRDTEAFF	TGTGCCAGCAGTTTCTACAGGGACACTGAAGCTTTCTTT
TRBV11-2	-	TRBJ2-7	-	CASSFGEYEQYF	TGTGCCAGCAGCTTTGGGGAGTACGAGCAGTACTTC
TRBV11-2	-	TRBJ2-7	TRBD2	CASSSIAGGPYEQYF	TGTGCCAGCAGCTCCATAGCGGGAGGGCCATACGAGCAGTACTTC
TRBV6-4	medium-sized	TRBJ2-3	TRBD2	CASSEHSGRTDTQYF	TGTGCCAGCAGTGAGCATAGCGGGAGGACAGATACGCAGTATTTT
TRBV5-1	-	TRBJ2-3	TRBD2	CASSSGGNTDTQYF	TGCGCCAGCAGCTCCGGGGGGAACACAGATACGCAGTATTTT
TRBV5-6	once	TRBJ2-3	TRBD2	CASSQIAGPSTDTQYF	TGTGCCAGCAGCCAAATAGCGGGCCCGAGCACAGATACGCAGTATTTT
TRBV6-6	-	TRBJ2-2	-	CASRPSGAYTGELFF	TGTGCCAGCAGACCCTCAGGGGCATACACCGGGGAGCTGTTTTTT
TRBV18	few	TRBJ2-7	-	CASSLGGSGTHTYEQYF	TGTGCCAGCTCACTGGGGGGTAGCGGTACCCACACCTACGAGCAGTACTTC
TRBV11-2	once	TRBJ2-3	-	CASSLGASRSTDTQYF	TGTGCCAGCAGCTTGGGGGCTAGCAGAAGCACAGATACGCAGTATTTT
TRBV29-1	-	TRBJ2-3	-	CSVEKYQTDTQYF	TGCAGCGTTGAAAAGTATCAGACAGATACGCAGTATTTT
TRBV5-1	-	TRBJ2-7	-	CASSSLERPNYEQYF	TGCGCCAGCAGCTCACTTGAGAGGCCCAACTACGAGCAGTACTTC
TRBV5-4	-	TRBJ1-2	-	CASSVRQGFYGYTF	TGTGCCAGCAGCGTAAGGCAGGGCTTCTATGGCTACACCTTC
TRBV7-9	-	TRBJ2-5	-	CASNPPGEETQYF	TGTGCCAGCAACCCTCCCGGGGAAGAGACCCAGTACTTC
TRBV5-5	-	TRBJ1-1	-	CASSLVERRDTEAFF	TGTGCCAGCAGCTTGGTGGAGAGGAGGGACACTGAAGCTTTCTTT
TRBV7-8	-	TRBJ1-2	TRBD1	CASSVTGVDGYTF	TGTGCCAGCAGCGTCACAGGGGTCGATGGCTACACCTTC
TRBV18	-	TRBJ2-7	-	CASSPEASSYEQYF	TGTGCCAGCTCTCCCGAAGCGAGCTCCTACGAGCAGTACTTC
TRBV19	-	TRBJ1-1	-	CASRITGNTEAFF	TGTGCCAGTAGAATTACAGGGAACACTGAAGCTTTCTTT
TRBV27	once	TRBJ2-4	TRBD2	CASSLTGEGAKNIQYF	TGTGCCAGCAGTTTAACGGGGGAGGGAGCCAAAAACATTCAGTACTTC
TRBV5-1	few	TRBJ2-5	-	CASSLGADYQETQYF	TGCGCCAGCAGCTTGGGTGCAGACTACCAAGAGACCCAGTACTTC
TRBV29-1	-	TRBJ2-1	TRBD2	CSVPIAGATDEQFF	TGCAGCGTCCCAATAGCGGGAGCGACAGATGAGCAGTTCTTC
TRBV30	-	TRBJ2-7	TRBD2	CAWGGEVRSYEQYF	TGTGCCTGGGGGGGGGAGGTCCGCTCCTACGAGCAGTACTTC
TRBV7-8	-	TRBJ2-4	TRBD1	CASSRNPGDRGTF	TGTGCCAGCAGCAGAAACCCAGGGGACAGGGGGACCTTC
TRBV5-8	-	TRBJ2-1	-	CASSQDRRGRRFF	TGTGCCAGCAGCCAGGACAGGAGGGGCCGGAGGTTCTTC
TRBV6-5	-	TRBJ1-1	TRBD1	CASSYRTGAMNTEAFF	TGTGCCAGCAGTTATAGGACAGGGGCCATGAACACTGAAGCTTTCTTT
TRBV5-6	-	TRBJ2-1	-	CASSLIQQMRNEQFF	TGTGCCAGCAGCCTCATTCAACAGATGCGCAATGAGCAGTTCTTC
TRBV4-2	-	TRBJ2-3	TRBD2	CASSQDGPSGVAAQYF	TGTGCCAGCAGCCAAGATGGGCCTAGCGGGGTAGCAGCGCAGTATTTT
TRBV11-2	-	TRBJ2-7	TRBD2	CASSPLAGVWSEQYF	TGTGCCAGCAGCCCACTAGCGGGAGTTTGGTCCGAGCAGTACTTC
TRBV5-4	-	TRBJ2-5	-	CASSFGLGETQYF	TGTGCCAGCAGCTTTGGACTGGGGGAGACCCAGTACTTC
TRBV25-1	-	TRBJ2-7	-	CASSDRRRAGEQYF	TGTGCCAGCAGTGATCGCCGGAGGGCGGGGGAGCAGTACTTC
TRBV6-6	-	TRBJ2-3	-	CASSYTSQGDTQYF	TGTGCCAGCAGTTACACCAGCCAGGGAGATACGCAGTATTTT
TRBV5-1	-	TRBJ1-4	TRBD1	CASSWGSGGLNEKLFF	TGCGCCAGCAGCTGGGGATCAGGGGGCCTTAATGAAAAACTGTTTTTT
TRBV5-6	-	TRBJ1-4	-	CASSWSPTGRSEKLFF	TGTGCCAGCAGCTGGAGTCCCACAGGGCGGTCTGAAAAACTGTTTTTT
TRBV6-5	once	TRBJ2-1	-	CASSPGVIGQFF	TGTGCCAGCAGTCCCGGTGTGATTGGGCAGTTCTTC